The rows below give T cell receptor beta chains drawn from one sample of a study of neurological immune-mediated disorders. TCRdb processed the 5' RACE reads anew with MiXCR; each CDR3 protein has one entry. Of tens of thousands of distinct CDR3 sequences listed, around 3.5% were seen once; the top ten hold approximately 2.9%. Sequencing input: PBMCs. The receptors shown here come from a woman aged 45-59 years with multiple sclerosis. Both conserved end residues are part of each CDR3. D genes are given only for firm matches. Only some rows state a clone size, as once, few, many or a class for expanded clones.

clone_size,d_call,j_call,v_call,cdr3_aa,cdr3_nt
many,NA,TRBJ2-3,TRBV27,CASSPEVVRTDTQYF,TGTGCCAGCAGCCCCGAGGTCGTGAGGACAGATACGCAGTATTTT
many,NA,TRBJ2-1,TRBV7-2,CASSLGTDNEQFF,TGTGCCAGCAGCTTAGGGACAGACAATGAGCAGTTCTTC
NA,TRBD1,TRBJ2-3,TRBV19,CASSKGQGLTDTQYF,TGTGCCAGTAGCAAGGGACAGGGGCTCACAGATACGCAGTATTTT
many,NA,TRBJ2-1,TRBV7-6,CASSLARGGIYNEQFF,TGTGCCAGCAGCTTAGCCCGAGGGGGAATCTACAATGAGCAGTTCTTC
many,TRBD2,TRBJ2-1,TRBV5-6,CASSTSGGPYNEQFF,TGTGCCAGCAGCACTAGCGGGGGGCCGTACAATGAGCAGTTCTTC
many,NA,TRBJ1-3,TRBV5-1,CASSSGDRSGNTIYF,TGCGCCAGCAGCTCAGGGGATCGTTCTGGAAACACCATATATTTT
few,TRBD2,TRBJ2-3,TRBV12-3/TRBV12-4,CASSFERDTDTQYF,TGTGCCAGCAGTTTCGAGCGGGACACAGATACGCAGTATTTT
many,NA,TRBJ1-5,TRBV7-9,CASSLSPDQVSNQPQHF,TGTGCCAGCAGCTTATCACCGGATCAAGTTAGCAATCAGCCCCAGCATTTT
many,NA,TRBJ2-3,TRBV5-1,CASSLDSTDTQYF,TGCGCCAGCAGCTTGGACAGCACAGATACGCAGTATTTT
many,NA,TRBJ2-1,TRBV3-1,CASSHRLTSSYNEQFF,TGTGCCAGCAGCCACAGACTCACGAGCTCCTACAATGAGCAGTTCTTC
many,NA,TRBJ1-5,TRBV7-2,CASSPSNQPQHF,TGTGCCAGCAGCCCTAGCAATCAGCCCCAGCATTTT
many,NA,TRBJ1-5,TRBV6-2/TRBV6-3,CASRTYDAGGNQPQHF,TGTGCCAGCAGGACCTACGACGCTGGGGGAAATCAGCCCCAGCATTTT
many,TRBD1,TRBJ2-2,TRBV6-2/TRBV6-3,CASSPHWTGTGELFF,TGTGCCAGCAGCCCCCATTGGACAGGGACCGGGGAGCTGTTTTTT
few,TRBD2,TRBJ2-5,TRBV20-1,CSARSAAGVEETQYF,TGCAGTGCTAGGAGTGCGGCGGGGGTGGAAGAGACCCAGTACTTC
many,TRBD1,TRBJ1-1,TRBV5-1,CASTNRGDTEAFF,TGCGCCAGCACTAACAGGGGGGACACTGAAGCTTTCTTT